This T cell receptor (beta chain) was sequenced during a study of identical twins. This clonotype was observed a few times. TCRdb called the 5' RACE reads again in MiXCR, with one record for every CDR3 protein. The profile shows roughly 710,000 distinct CDR3 sequences, over 5% of them singletons. Germline V gene lookup returns CDR1 LGHNA and CDR2 YSLEER. Losses at the gene ends were 1 base for V and 2 bases for J; bases not matched to a gene: 9. This CDR3 has 17 amino acids. The origin of this receptor is a man aged 18 to 30 in good health. The material sequenced was naive T cells sorted from blood. The chain couples TRBV4-3 to TRBJ2-7; TRBD2 matches at 9 bases. CDR3 nucleotide sequence: TGCGCCAGCAGCCAAGGCTTGATTAGCGGGAGTCCCTACGAGCAGTACTTC. Translation gives CASSQGLISGSPYEQYF.